The sequence of this T cell receptor beta chain was determined in a study of blood T cell repertoires in COVID-19. The assay was immunoSEQ multiplex PCR, and TCRdb's table has in-frame clones only and misses some. Of roughly 200,000 clones listed, approximately 81% are singletons. Per the germline V gene, CDR1 is KGHDR and CDR2 is SFDVKD. The CDR3 consists of 17 residues. V gave up 2 bases and J gave up 2 bases; unmatched junction bases: 2. This TCR came from a woman older than 75 with COVID-19, enrolled during active disease. The sequencing input was peripheral blood. V is TRBV24-1 and J is TRBJ2-3, with 14 positions matching TRBD2. The CDR3 is CATSDWTSGGTTDTQYF. DNA for the CDR3: TGTGCCACCAGTGATTGGACTAGCGGGGGGACCACAGATACGCAGTATTTT.